This T cell receptor beta chain was captured by sequencing in a study of shared clonotypes between healthy human individuals. The data were produced by immunoSEQ multiplex PCR, yet TCRdb's version contains in-frame clones alone and is incomplete. The sample holds some 2.1 million clones; over 85% are singletons and the top ten take more than 0.1%. The authors divided CD4+ cells into CD45RA+ naive and CD45RA-negative memory subsets. Sequencing was performed on naive CD4+ T cells sorted from blood. The sample's subset: CD45RA+ positively selected. This sequence was found in a man between 18 and 29 years old in good health.

CDR3 in DNA: TGTGCCAGCAGCCCCGGGGTAGCGGGAGGCACAGATACGCAGTATTTT. It yields the protein CASSPGVAGGTDTQYF. The V call is TRBV7-2, the J call TRBJ2-3; 9 bases are a match to TRBD2. V shed 5 bases and J 1 base; nucleotides not matched to a gene: 7. CDR3 size: 16 residues. Germline lookup yields CDR1 SGHTA and CDR2 FQGNSA.